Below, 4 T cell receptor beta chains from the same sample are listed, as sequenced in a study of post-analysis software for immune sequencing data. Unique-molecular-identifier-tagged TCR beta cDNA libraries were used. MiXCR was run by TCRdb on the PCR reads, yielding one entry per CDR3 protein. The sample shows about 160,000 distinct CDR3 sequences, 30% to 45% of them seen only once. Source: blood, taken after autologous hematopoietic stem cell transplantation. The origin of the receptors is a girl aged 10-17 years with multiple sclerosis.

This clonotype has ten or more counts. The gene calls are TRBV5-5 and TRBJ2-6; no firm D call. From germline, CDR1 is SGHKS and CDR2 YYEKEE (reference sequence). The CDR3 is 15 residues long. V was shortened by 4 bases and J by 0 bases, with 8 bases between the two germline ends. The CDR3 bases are TGTGCCAGCAGCCCCAAGAGCTCTGGGGCCAACGTCCTGACTTTC. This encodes CASSPKSSGANVLTF.

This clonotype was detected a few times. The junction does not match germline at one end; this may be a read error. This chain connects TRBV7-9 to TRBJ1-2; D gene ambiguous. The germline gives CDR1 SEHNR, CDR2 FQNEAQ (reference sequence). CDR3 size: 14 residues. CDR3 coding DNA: TGTGCCGGCAGCTTAAACATGGTGGGCTATGGCTACACCTTC. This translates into CAGSLNMVGYGYTF.

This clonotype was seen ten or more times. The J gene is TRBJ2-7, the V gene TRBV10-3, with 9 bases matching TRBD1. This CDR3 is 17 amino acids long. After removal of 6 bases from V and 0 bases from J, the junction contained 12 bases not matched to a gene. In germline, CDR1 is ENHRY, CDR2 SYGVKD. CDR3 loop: CAIRQWDREEGSYEQYF. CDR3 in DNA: TGTGCCATCAGGCAGTGGGACAGGGAAGAAGGCTCCTACGAGCAGTACTTC.

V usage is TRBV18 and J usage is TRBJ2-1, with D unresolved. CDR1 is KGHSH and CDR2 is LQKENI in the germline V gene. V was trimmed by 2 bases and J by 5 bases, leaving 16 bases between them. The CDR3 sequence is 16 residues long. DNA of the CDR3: TGTGCCAGCTCACCAGCTGGGCTAGGGTATAACAATGAGCAGTTCTTC. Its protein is CASSPAGLGYNNEQFF.